The 17 T cell receptor beta chains in this list originate from one sample, sequenced in a study of CD8 T cells in ankylosing spondylitis (dated by TCRdb to 2017 to 2019). The library was obtained by 5' RACE. TCRdb names Illumina MiSeq as the instrument used. TCRdb reran the public reads through fastp at Q25 and MiXCR, keeping productive beta chains. Every entry covers one CDR3 protein and lists the most common genes and DNA from its rows. The sample records 25,000 to 35,000 distinct CDR3 sequences, 13% to 15% of which are singletons. Less than 40% of the sample lies in the top ten. Sample: blood. The receptors here all came from a male donor with ankylosing spondylitis or in good health (not recorded which).

This clonotype was picked up a small number of times. The chain joins TRBV5-1 to TRBJ2-3; 14 positions agree with TRBD2. V shed 2 bases and J 4 bases; nucleotides not matched to a gene: 6. The length of the CDR3 is 17 residues. Germline values: CDR1 SGHRS, CDR2 YFSETQ. The CDR3 bases are TGCGCCAGCAGCTTTACCGGGACTAGCGGGAGTGCAGATACGCAGTATTTT. This codes for CASSFTGTSGSADTQYF.

The chain couples TRBV7-2 to TRBJ2-3, with 11 bases fitting TRBD2. V shed 1 base, J shed 2 bases, and the junction held 8 bases outside the gene matches. CDR3 length: 18 amino acids. CDR1 SGHTA and CDR2 FQGNSA come from the germline V gene. Here the CDR3 reads CASSLVGSGGADTDTQYF. CDR3 DNA: TGTGCCAGCAGCTTAGTGGGTAGCGGGGGGGCCGACACAGATACGCAGTATTTT.

This clonotype appeared a few times. This chain joins TRBV5-1 and TRBJ2-5, with D maybe TRBD2 (6 bases). The CDR3 has 13 residues. In germline, CDR1 is SGHRS, CDR2 YFSETQ. Trimming took 0 bases from V and 3 from J, leaving 6 bases between them. The DNA of the CDR3 is TGCGCCAGCAGCTTGGTAGCGGAAGAGACCCAGTACTTC. This sequence encodes CASSLVAEETQYF.

The chain's CDR3 is CASSQRDTQYF. The DNA of the CDR3 is TGTGCCAGCAGTCAACGAGATACGCAGTATTTT. The gene calls are TRBV6-2 or TRBV6-3 and TRBJ2-3; no definite D call. V gave up 5 bases and J gave up 5 bases, with 5 bases separating them. The CDR3 has 11 residues. Germline V gives CDR1 MNHEY, CDR2 SVGEGT.

As concerns this clonotype: At one of its ends the junction is not consistent with the germline gene, which may arise from a read error. The genes are TRBV5-1 and TRBJ2-2, with 10 bases matching TRBD2. Germline V gene data show CDR1 as SGHRS and CDR2 as YFSETQ. This CDR3 spans 15 amino acids. The CDR3 nucleotides are TGTGCCAGCAGCTTGAGCGGGAGGGACACCGGGGAGCTGTTTTTT. Translation gives CASSLSGRDTGELFF.

This clonotype has a handful of counts. The rearrangement links TRBV4-3 to TRBJ2-3; D gene ambiguous. From germline, CDR1 is LGHNA and CDR2 YSLEER. With 5 bases removed from V and 8 bases from J, the gap between germline ends came to 14 bases. This CDR3 has 13 residues. The CDR3 coding sequence is TGCGCCAGCAGCAGGTCCAGCGAGACTACGCAGTATTTT. Amino acids: CASSRSSETTQYF.

This clonotype was counted at least ten times. This chain joins TRBV12-3 or TRBV12-4 and TRBJ2-2; D remains ambiguous. The V gene lost 6 bases and the J gene lost 1 base, with 12 bases spanning the gap. This CDR3 comprises 15 residues. The CDR3 is CASSSGPVNTGELFF. CDR3 nucleotide sequence: TGTGCCAGCAGCTCCGGGCCCGTGAACACCGGGGAGCTGTTTTTT.

This chain links TRBV7-3 with TRBJ2-2; the match to TRBD1 covers 7 bases. Germline values: CDR1 SGHTA, CDR2 FQGTGA. Germline trimming cut 5 bases from V and 2 bases from J; bases unmatched to any gene: 17. This CDR3 has 19 residues. The CDR3, as DNA: TGTGCCAGCAGCGCAACCAGGGGGTTATACGGAAAAAACACCGGGGAGCTGTTTTTT. Translating it yields CASSATRGLYGKNTGELFF.

The J gene is TRBJ1-5, the V gene TRBV28, with a tentative D call TRBD1 (6 bases). Germline CDR1 MDHEN, CDR2 SYDVKM. This CDR3 has 13 amino acids. Trimming took 5 bases from V and 9 from J, leaving 14 bases between them. CDR3 nucleotides: TGTGCCAGCAGTGAACAGGGTTCATGGCCCCAGCATTTT. It specifies CASSEQGSWPQHF.

The CDR3: CASSQKRTEQFF. Here the CDR3 DNA reads TGTGCCAGCAGCCAGAAACGGACAGAGCAGTTCTTC. J is TRBJ2-1 and V is TRBV7-2; tentatively, D is TRBD1 (5 bases). Germline V gene lookup returns CDR1 SGHTA and CDR2 FQGNSA. This CDR3 has 12 residues. V was clipped by 5 bases and J by 10 bases, with 12 bases between them.

The genes are TRBV28 and TRBJ2-3; 8 positions agree with TRBD1. This CDR3 is built from 15 residues. With 5 bases clipped from V and 3 bases from J, the junction kept 7 bases outside the gene matches. Germline CDR1 and CDR2: MDHEN and SYDVKM. CDR3 in amino acids: CASSIPGGGTDTQYF. The CDR3 DNA sequence: TGTGCCAGCAGTATTCCAGGGGGCGGAACAGATACGCAGTATTTT.

This clonotype has a handful of counts. The CDR3 protein is CASSGTGTTDTQYF. CDR3 DNA: TGTGCCAGCAGTGGGACAGGGACCACAGATACGCAGTATTTT. The chain has TRBV6-1 and TRBJ2-3; 8 bases are a match to TRBD1. CDR1 MNHNS and CDR2 SASEGT come from the germline V gene. CDR3 length equals 14 residues. V lost 4 bases, J lost 2 bases, and 2 bases stayed unmatched.

This clonotype occurred a few times. The V call is TRBV4-3, the J call TRBJ1-4; 7 nucleotides align to TRBD1. This CDR3 is 15 amino acids long. Germline CDR1 LGHNA, CDR2 YSLEER. V gave up 3 bases and J gave up 7 bases; unmatched junction bases: 8. The CDR3 DNA follows: TGCGCCAGCAGCCATGGACAGGTCGACGGTGAAAAACTGTTTTTT. This gives the protein CASSHGQVDGEKLFF.

This clonotype came up a few times. The chain combines TRBV7-3 with TRBJ1-1, with a tentative D call TRBD1 (5 bases). V lost 5 bases to trimming and J lost 4 bases, with 11 bases between them. The germline CDR1 and CDR2 sequences are SGHTA and FQGTGA. This CDR3 spans 13 amino acids. The CDR3 coding sequence is TGTGCCAGCAGCGAGAGACAGAGCACTGAAGCTTTCTTT. This encodes CASSERQSTEAFF.

This clonotype has just a few counts. V and J are TRBV29-1 and TRBJ2-2; D is unresolved. This CDR3 has 13 amino acids. Trimming took 3 bases from V and 0 from J, leaving 5 bases between them. Germline CDR1 SQVTM, CDR2 ANQGSEA. Here the CDR3 reads CSVDRTNTGELFF. CDR3 coding DNA: TGCAGCGTTGACAGGACGAACACCGGGGAGCTGTTTTTT.

CDR3 loop: CASSLSSGANVLTF. The CDR3 coding sequence is TGCGCCAGCAGCTTGTCGTCTGGGGCCAACGTCCTGACTTTC. The rearrangement uses TRBV5-1 and TRBJ2-6; unclear D gene. There are 14 residues in the CDR3. Germline V gives CDR1 SGHRS, CDR2 YFSETQ. The V end was cut by 1 base, the J end by 1 base, with 3 bases between. Full variable domain (rest looked up from reference TRBV5-1 and TRBJ2-6): KAGVTQTPRYLIKTRGQQVTLSCSPISGHRSVSWYQQTPGQGLQFLFEYFSETQRNKGNFPGRFSGRQFSNSRSEMNVSTLELGDSALYLCASSLSSGANVLTFGAGSRLTVL.

The chain recombines TRBV12-3 or TRBV12-4 with TRBJ1-4; 7 bases align to TRBD1. CDR3 length equals 15 residues. With V trimmed by 3 bases and J by 5 bases, 6 bases remained unmatched. The CDR3 sequence: CASSFSGTANEKLFF. The CDR3 region has the DNA TGTGCCAGCAGTTTTTCGGGGACAGCAAATGAAAAACTGTTTTTT.